The 10 T cell receptor beta chains listed next were all sequenced from one sample in a study of tumor-infiltrating lymphocytes in primary liver carcinoma. A constant-region primer primed TCR beta cDNA synthesis from about 0.55 ug of total RNA. Investigators got TCR beta libraries out of three nested multiplex PCR rounds, done with slightly modified ARM-PCR. The two initial PCR rounds, around 11 cycles each, used TRBV1-TRBV30 forward and C-beta reverse primers. Using its own MiXCR run on the multiplex PCR reads, TCRdb lists one record per CDR3 protein. The sample holds just over 300,000 distinct CDR3 sequences, more than 55% seen once. Blood RNA came from unsorted whole blood; germline DNA was also extracted. The sequenced sample was peripheral blood. The receptors here all came from a woman under 40 with primary liver carcinoma and hepatitis B virus infection.

The chain carries TRBV12-3 or TRBV12-4 and TRBJ2-1; D could derive from TRBD1 or TRBD2 (6 bases each). V dropped 7 bases and J dropped 1 base, with 14 bases sitting between them. This CDR3 contains 15 residues. This CDR3 reads CASIGGYRSYNEQFF. CDR3 nucleotides: TGTGCCAGCATCGGGGGCTACCGATCCTACAATGAGCAGTTCTTC.

The genes are TRBV11-2 and TRBJ2-1; D not certain. The V end was cut by 4 bases, the J end by 2 bases, with 15 bases between. This CDR3 has 16 residues. Germline V gene sequence: CDR1 SGHAT, CDR2 FQNNGV. CDR3 in DNA: TGTGCCAGCAGCTCAGATCTAGGGCCGACCTACAATGAGCAGTTCTTC. Protein product: CASSSDLGPTYNEQFF.

About this clonotype itself: At one of its ends the junction is not consistent with the germline gene, which may arise from a read error. V is TRBV11-2 and J is TRBJ2-7; tentative D call: TRBD2 (6 bases). This CDR3 is 15 amino acids long. Germline V gene data show CDR1 as SGHAT and CDR2 as FQNNGV. CDR3 DNA sequence: TGTGCCAGCAGCTTAGGACTAGGACGGTCCTACGAGCAGTATTTC. This sequence encodes CASSLGLGRSYEQYF.

This clonotype was picked up one time. Germline and junction disagree at one end, which may indicate a read error. This rearrangement joins TRBV29-1 to TRBJ2-1, with 10 bases identical to TRBD1. The germline V gene encodes CDR1 SQVTM and CDR2 ANQGSEA. This CDR3 region has 12 residues. The CDR3 bases are TGTAGCGTTGTGGGACAGGGGCTTCTGCGGTTCTTC. Residues: CSVVGQGLLRFF.

There are many counts of this clonotype. The V gene is TRBV11-2, the J gene TRBJ2-5, with no clear D. This CDR3 is 11 amino acids long. V dropped 2 bases and J dropped 7 bases, with 5 bases sitting between them. CDR1 and CDR2 (germline): SGHAT, FQNNGV. CDR3 sequence: CASSLSGTQYF. The DNA of the CDR3 is TGTGCCAGCAGCTTATCCGGGACCCAGTACTTC.

The rearrangement joins TRBV6-2 or TRBV6-3 to TRBJ2-5; TRBD2 matches 9 bases. The V gene end was trimmed by 0 bases and the J gene end by 5 bases; junction bases not matched to a gene: 4. The CDR3 totals 15 residues. The germline V gene encodes CDR1 MNHEY and CDR2 SVGEGT. CDR3 DNA: TGTGCCAGCAGTTACTCTGTTAGCGGGAGTGAGACCCAGTACTTC. As protein: CASSYSVSGSETQYF.

The rearrangement links TRBV11-2 to TRBJ1-1; the match to TRBD1 covers 7 bases. Per germline, CDR1 SGHAT and CDR2 FQNNGV. The V gene end was trimmed by 5 bases and the J gene end by 13 bases; junction bases not matched to a gene: 16. This CDR3 comprises 14 residues. CDR3: CASSHTGAYTEVFF. Written as DNA, the CDR3 is TGTGCCAGCAGCCACACAGGGGCTTACACTGAGGTTTTCTTT. Complete variable domain (other parts from reference TRBV11-2 and TRBJ1-1): EAGVAQSPRYKIIEKRQSVAFWCNPISGHATLYWYQQILGQGPKLLIQFQNNGVVDDSQLPKDRFSAERLKGVDSTLKIQPAKLEDSAVYLCASSHTGAYTEVFFGQGTRLTVV.

The count of this clonotype is one. Relative to the germline gene, one junction end is altered; a read error may explain this. The chain combines TRBV4-1 with TRBJ1-2; D is unclear. From germline, CDR1 is MGHRA and CDR2 YSYEKL. CDR3 length equals 15 residues. The CDR3 protein is CASSQGVWFSYDYTF. The CDR3 DNA reads TGCGCCAGCAGCCAAGGAGTGTGGTTCTCTTATGACTACACCTTC.

As to this clonotype: A read error may produce the germline difference seen at one junction end. The chain joins TRBV6-2 or TRBV6-3 to TRBJ2-1, with D perhaps being TRBD1 or TRBD2 (5 bases each). Per germline, CDR1 MNHEY and CDR2 SVGEGT. The CDR3 totals 13 residues. The CDR3 DNA is TGTACCAGCAGTTGGATCGGGGCGGAGGAGCAGTTCTTC. It codes for CTSSWIGAEEQFF.

The chain recombines TRBV12-3 or TRBV12-4 with TRBJ2-1; D unresolved. The CDR3 length is 11 residues. Trimming took off 3 bases at V and 16 bases at J, with 13 bases between the two ends. This chain's CDR3 is CASSFGPLFFF. Written as DNA, the CDR3 is TGTGCCAGCAGTTTCGGTCCCCTATTTTTCTTC.